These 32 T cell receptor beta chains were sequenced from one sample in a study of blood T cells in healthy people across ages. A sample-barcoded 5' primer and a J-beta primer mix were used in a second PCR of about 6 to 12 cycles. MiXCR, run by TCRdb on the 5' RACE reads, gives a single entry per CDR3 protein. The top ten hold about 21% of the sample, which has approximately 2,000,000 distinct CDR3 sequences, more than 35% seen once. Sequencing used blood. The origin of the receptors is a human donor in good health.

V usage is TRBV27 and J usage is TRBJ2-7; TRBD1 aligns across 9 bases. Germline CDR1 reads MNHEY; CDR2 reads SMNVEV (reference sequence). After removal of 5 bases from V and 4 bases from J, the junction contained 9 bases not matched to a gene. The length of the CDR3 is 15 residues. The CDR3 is CASSTTGGAGYEQYF. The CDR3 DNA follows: TGTGCCAGCAGTACCACAGGGGGCGCGGGATACGAGCAGTACTTC.

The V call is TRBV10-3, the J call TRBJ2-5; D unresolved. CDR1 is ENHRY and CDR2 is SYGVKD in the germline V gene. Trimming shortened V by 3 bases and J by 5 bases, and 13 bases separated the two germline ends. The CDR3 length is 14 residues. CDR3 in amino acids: CAISDTTARETQYF. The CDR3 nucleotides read TGTGCCATCAGTGACACGACGGCTAGGGAGACCCAGTACTTC.

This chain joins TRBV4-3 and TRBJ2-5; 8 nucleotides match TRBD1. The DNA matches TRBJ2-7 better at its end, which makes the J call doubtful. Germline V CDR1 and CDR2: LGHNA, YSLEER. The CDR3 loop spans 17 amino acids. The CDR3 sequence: CASSQDPPGGPHYEQYF. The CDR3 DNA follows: TGCGCCAGCAGCCAAGATCCCCCAGGGGGCCCCCACTACGAGCAGTACTTC.

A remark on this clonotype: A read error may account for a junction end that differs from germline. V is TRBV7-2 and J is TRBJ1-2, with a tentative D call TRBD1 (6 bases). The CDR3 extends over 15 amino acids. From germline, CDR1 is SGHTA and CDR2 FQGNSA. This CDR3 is CVSSLIGRGGYGYTF. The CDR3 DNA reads TGTGTCAGCAGCTTAATTGGCAGGGGAGGCTATGGCTACACCTTC.

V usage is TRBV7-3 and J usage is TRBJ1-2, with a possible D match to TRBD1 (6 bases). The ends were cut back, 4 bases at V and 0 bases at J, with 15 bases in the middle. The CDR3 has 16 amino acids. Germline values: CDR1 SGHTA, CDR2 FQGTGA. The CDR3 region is CASSSKGDGTNYGYTF. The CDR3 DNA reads TGTGCCAGCAGCTCAAAGGGGGACGGGACTAACTATGGCTACACCTTC.

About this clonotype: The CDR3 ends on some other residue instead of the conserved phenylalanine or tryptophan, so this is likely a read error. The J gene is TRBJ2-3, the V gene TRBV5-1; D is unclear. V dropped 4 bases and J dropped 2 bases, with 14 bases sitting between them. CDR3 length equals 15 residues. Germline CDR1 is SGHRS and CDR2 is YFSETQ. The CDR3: CASSVEGFYTDTQYL. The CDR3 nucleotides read TGCGCCAGCAGCGTCGAAGGATTTTACACAGATACGCAGTATTTG.

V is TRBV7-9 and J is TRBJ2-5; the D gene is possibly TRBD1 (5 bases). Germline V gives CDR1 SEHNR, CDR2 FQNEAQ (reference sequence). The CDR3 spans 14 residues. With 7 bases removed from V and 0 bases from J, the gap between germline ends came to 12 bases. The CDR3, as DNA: TGTGCCAGCAACACAGGAGCTTACCAAGAGACCCAGTACTTC. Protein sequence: CASNTGAYQETQYF. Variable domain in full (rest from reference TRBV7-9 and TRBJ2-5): DTGVSQNPRHKITKRGQNVTFRCDPISEHNRLYWYRQTLGQGPEFLTYFQNEAQLEKSRLLSDRFSAERPKGSFSTLEIQRTEQGDSAMYLCASNTGAYQETQYFGPGTRLLVL.

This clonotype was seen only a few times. CDR3 residues: CASSSTRGGTPGNEQFF. The CDR3 DNA is TGTGCCAGCAGCTCAACCAGAGGGGGGACCCCTGGGAATGAGCAGTTCTTC. The V call is TRBV7-9, the J call TRBJ2-1; the D call may be TRBD1 or TRBD2 (6 bases each). Trimming removed 4 bases from V and 7 bases from J, with 23 bases in between. In germline, CDR1 is SEHNR, CDR2 FQNEAQ (reference sequence). This CDR3 has 17 amino acids.

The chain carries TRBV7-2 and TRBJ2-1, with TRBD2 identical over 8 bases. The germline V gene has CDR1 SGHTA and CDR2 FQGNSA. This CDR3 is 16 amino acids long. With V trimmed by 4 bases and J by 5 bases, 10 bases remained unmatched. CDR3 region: CASSSARGGTNNEQFF. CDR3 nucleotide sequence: TGTGCCAGCAGCTCAGCTCGGGGGGGCACCAACAATGAGCAGTTCTTC.

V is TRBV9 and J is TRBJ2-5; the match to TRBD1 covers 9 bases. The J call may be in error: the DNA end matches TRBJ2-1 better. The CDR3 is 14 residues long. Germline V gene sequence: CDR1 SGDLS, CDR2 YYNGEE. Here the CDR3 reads CASSVGTGQETQFF. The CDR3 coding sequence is TGTGCCAGCAGCGTTGGGACAGGGCAAGAGACCCAGTTCTTC.

The CDR3 DNA reads TGTGCCAGCAGCTTATACGGTGGGGACCCGCGTGGCGAGCAGTACTTC. Protein product: CASSLYGGDPRGEQYF. The rearrangement uses TRBV7-6 and TRBJ2-5; D is tentatively TRBD1 or TRBD2 (5 bases each). The J call may be in error: the DNA end matches TRBJ2-7 better. The germline V gene encodes CDR1 SGHVS and CDR2 FNYEAQ. The CDR3 sequence is 16 residues long.

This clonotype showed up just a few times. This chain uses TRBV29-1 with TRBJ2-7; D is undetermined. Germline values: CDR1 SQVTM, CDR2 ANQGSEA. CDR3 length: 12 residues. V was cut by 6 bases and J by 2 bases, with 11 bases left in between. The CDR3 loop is CSVQVVTYEQYF. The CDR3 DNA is TGCAGCGTCCAAGTTGTCACCTACGAGCAGTACTTC.

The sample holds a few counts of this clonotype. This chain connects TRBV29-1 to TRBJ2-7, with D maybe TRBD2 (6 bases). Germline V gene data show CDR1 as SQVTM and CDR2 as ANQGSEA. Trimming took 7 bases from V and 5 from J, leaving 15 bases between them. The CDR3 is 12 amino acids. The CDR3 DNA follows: TGCAGCGCCAATCCAGGCGGGGACGAGCAGTACTTC. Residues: CSANPGGDEQYF.

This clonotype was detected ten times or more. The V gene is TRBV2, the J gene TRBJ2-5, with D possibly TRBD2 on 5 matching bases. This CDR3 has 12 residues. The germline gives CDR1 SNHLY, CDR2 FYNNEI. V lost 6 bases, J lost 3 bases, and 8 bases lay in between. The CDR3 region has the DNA TGTGCCAGCAGGAGGCGGGAAGAGACCCAGTACTTC. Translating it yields CASRRREETQYF.

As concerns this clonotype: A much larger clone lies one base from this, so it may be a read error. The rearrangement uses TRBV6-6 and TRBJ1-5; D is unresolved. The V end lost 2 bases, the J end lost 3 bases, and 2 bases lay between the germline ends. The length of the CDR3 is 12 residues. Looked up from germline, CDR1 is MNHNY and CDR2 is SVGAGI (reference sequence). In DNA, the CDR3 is TGTGCCAGCAGTTACGCCAATCAGCCCCAGCATTTT. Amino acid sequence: CASSYANQPQHF.

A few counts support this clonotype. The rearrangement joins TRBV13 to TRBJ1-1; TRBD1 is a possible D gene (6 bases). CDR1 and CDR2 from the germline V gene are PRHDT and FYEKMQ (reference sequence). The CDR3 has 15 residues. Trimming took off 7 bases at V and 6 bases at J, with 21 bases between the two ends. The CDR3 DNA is TGTGCCAGCATCTCTTATGGAGGGGGTAGGGCTGAAGCTTTCTTT. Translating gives CASISYGGGRAEAFF.

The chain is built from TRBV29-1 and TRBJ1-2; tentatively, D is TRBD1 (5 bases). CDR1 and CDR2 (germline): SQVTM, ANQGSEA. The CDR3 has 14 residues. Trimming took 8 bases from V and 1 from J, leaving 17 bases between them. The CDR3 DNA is TGCAGCACCTCCGAGGGGATCGGTAACTATGGCTACACCTTC. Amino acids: CSTSEGIGNYGYTF.

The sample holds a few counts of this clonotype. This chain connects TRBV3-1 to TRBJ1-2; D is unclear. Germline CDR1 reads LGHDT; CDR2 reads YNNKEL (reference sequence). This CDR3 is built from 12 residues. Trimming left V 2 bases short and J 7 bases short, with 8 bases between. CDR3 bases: TGTGCCAGCAGCCAACTGGCGCGTGGCTACACCTTC. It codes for CASSQLARGYTF.

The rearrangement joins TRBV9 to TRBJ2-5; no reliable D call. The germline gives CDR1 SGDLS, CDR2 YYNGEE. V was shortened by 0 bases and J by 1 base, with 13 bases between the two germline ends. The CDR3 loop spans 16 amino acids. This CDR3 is CASSVEVEARQETQYF. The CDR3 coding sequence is TGTGCCAGCAGCGTAGAGGTTGAAGCTCGCCAAGAGACCCAGTACTTC.

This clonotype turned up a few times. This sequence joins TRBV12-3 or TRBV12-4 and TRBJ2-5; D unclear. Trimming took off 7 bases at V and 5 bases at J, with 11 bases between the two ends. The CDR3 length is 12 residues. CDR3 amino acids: CASTQVWETQYF. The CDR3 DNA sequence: TGTGCCAGCACCCAAGTTTGGGAGACCCAGTACTTC.

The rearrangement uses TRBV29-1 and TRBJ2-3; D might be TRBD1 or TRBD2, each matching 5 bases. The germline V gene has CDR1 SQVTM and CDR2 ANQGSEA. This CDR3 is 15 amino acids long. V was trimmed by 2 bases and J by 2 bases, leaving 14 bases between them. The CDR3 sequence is CSVEIGTDDTDTQYF. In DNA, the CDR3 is TGCAGCGTTGAAATTGGGACGGACGACACAGATACGCAGTATTTT.

The CDR3 sequence is CASSTTGSQETQYF. The CDR3 nucleotides are TGTGCCAGCAGTACTACAGGGTCCCAAGAGACCCAGTACTTC. The V and J genes are TRBV12-3 or TRBV12-4 and TRBJ2-5; D might be TRBD1 (6 bases). This CDR3 comprises 14 residues. V lost 5 bases to trimming and J lost 1 base, with 11 bases between them.

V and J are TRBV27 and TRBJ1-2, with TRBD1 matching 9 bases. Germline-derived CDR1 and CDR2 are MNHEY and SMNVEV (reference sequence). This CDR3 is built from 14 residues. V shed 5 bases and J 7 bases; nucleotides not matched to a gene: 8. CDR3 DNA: TGTGCCAGCAGTCTTGGGACAGGGCATATTGGCTACACCTTC. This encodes CASSLGTGHIGYTF.

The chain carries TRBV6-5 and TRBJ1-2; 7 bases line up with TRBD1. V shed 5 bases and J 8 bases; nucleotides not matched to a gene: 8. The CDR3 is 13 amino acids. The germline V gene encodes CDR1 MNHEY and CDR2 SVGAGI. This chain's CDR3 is CASSPGQTRGYTF. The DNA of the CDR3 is TGTGCCAGCAGTCCGGGACAGACGAGAGGCTACACCTTC.

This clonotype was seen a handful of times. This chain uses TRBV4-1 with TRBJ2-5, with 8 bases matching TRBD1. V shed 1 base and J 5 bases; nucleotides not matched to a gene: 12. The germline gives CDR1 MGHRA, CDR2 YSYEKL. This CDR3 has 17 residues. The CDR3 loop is CASSQGQPWTGWETQYF. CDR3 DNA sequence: TGCGCCAGCAGCCAAGGGCAACCCTGGACAGGGTGGGAGACCCAGTACTTC.

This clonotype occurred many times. DNA for the CDR3: TGCAGTGCCCGTGACTACTCCACAGATACGCAGTATTTT. Translating it yields CSARDYSTDTQYF. V is TRBV20-1 and J is TRBJ2-3; a weak D match, TRBD2 (5 bases). The germline V gene encodes CDR1 DFQATT and CDR2 SNEGSKA (reference sequence). V gave up 6 bases and J gave up 2 bases, with 12 bases separating them. The CDR3 has 13 residues.

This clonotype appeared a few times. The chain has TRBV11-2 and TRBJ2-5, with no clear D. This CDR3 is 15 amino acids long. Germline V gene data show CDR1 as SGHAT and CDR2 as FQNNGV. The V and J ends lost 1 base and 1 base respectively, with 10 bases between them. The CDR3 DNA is TGTGCCAGCAGCTTAGGTTTAGGCTCCCAAGAGACCCAGTACTTC. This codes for CASSLGLGSQETQYF.

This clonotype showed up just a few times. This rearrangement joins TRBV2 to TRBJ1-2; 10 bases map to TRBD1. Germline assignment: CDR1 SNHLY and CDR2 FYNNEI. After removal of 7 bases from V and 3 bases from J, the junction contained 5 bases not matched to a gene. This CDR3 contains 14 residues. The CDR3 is CASTGDRGDYGYTF. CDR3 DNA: TGTGCCAGCACTGGGGACAGGGGTGACTATGGCTACACCTTC.

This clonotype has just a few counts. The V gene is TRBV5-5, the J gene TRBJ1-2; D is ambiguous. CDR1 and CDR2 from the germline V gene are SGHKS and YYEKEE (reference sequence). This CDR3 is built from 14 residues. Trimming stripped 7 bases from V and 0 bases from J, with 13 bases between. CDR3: CASQLGRPNYGYTF. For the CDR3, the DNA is TGTGCCAGCCAACTCGGCAGACCTAACTATGGCTACACCTTC. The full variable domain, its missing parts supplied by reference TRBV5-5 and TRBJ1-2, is DAGVTQSPTHLIKTRGQQVTLRCSPISGHKSVSWYQQVLGQGPQFIFQYYEKEERGRGNFPDRFSARQFPNYSSELNVNALLLGDSALYLCASQLGRPNYGYTFGSGTRLTVV.

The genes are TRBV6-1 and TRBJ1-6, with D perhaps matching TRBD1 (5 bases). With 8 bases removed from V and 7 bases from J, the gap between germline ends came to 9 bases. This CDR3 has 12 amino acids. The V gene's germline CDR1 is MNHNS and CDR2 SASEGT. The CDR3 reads CASGTRNSPLHF. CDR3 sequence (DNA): TGTGCCAGCGGGACTCGCAATTCACCCCTCCACTTT.

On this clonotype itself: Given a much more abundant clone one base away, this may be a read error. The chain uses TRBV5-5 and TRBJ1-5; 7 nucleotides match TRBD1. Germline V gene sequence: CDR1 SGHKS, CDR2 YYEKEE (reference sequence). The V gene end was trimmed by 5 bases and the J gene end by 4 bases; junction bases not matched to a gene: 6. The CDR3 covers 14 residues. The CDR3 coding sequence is TGTGCCAGCAGACCTGGGACAGTAAATCAGCCCCAGCATTTT. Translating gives CASRPGTVNQPQHF.

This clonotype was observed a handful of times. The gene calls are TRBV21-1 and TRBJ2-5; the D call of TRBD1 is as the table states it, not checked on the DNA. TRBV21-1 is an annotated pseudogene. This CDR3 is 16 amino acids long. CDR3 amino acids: CASSKRRGQLQETQYF. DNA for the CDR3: TGTGCCAGCAGCAAAAGGAGGGGACAGTTACAAGAGACCCAGTACTTC.